A single sample is the source of the 27 T cell receptor beta chains below, sequenced in a study of blood T cell repertoires in COVID-19. Some clones are missing from TCRdb's copy, which holds only in-frame ones; the method was immunoSEQ multiplex PCR. Here the sample spans approximately 150,000 clones, almost 85% being singletons. Sequencing used peripheral blood. All receptors derive from a human donor with acute or convalescent COVID-19. The donor label of this sample is uncertain.

The chain is built from TRBV19 and TRBJ1-1, with D perhaps TRBD1 (6 bases). The V end was cut by 5 bases, the J end by 2 bases, with 18 bases between. Germline V gives CDR1 LNHDA, CDR2 SQIVND (reference sequence). The CDR3 has 16 amino acids. The DNA of the CDR3 is TGTGCCAGTAGTCCCCACAGGGCCTTTAAAAACACTGAAGCTTTCTTT. This gives the protein CASSPHRAFKNTEAFF.

The chain employs TRBV29-1 and TRBJ2-5; the D is unclear. The germline gives CDR1 SQVTM, CDR2 ANQGSEA. CDR3 length: 11 residues. The ends were cut back, 4 bases at V and 4 bases at J, with 7 bases in the middle. The CDR3 protein is CSVGQRETQYF. The CDR3 nucleotides read TGCAGCGTTGGGCAGCGAGAGACCCAGTACTTC.

The chain recombines TRBV5-1 with TRBJ1-3, with D uncertain. V lost 0 bases and J 0 bases, leaving 4 bases between the germline ends. Germline assignment: CDR1 SGHRS and CDR2 YFSETQ. The CDR3 is 14 amino acids. CDR3 in DNA: TGCGCCAGCAGCTTGGCAGTCTCTGGAAACACCATATATTTT. This codes for CASSLAVSGNTIYF.

This clone appeared a single time. The CDR3 spells CASSSASNTGELFF. The CDR3 region has the DNA TGTGCCAGCAGCTCCGCAAGCAACACCGGGGAGCTGTTTTTT. The V gene is TRBV5-6, the J gene TRBJ2-2; D not resolved. The germline V and J ends were trimmed by 3 bases and 2 bases, with 8 bases remaining between them. This CDR3 is 14 amino acids long. Germline assignment: CDR1 SGHDT and CDR2 YYEEEE.

The chain is built from TRBV2 and TRBJ1-2; D is unresolved. Germline V gives CDR1 SNHLY, CDR2 FYNNEI. V lost 2 bases and J 1 base, leaving 8 bases between the germline ends. The CDR3 extends over 14 amino acids. CDR3 DNA: TGTGCCAGCAGTGAACAAACGGTTAACTATGGCTACACCTTC. It is translated as CASSEQTVNYGYTF.

The CDR3 coding sequence is TGTGCCAGCGGGCATAGCTCTGGAAACACCATATATTTT. It yields the protein CASGHSSGNTIYF. V is TRBV3-1 (or the pseudogene TRBV3-2) and J is TRBJ1-3; D not resolved. CDR1 and CDR2 from the germline V gene are LGHDT and YNNKEL (reference sequence). This CDR3 spans 13 amino acids. Trimming pared 8 bases from V and 0 bases from J, leaving 8 bases between.

The CDR3 region has the DNA TGTGCCAGTAGTATAGAAGCAGGGCTCTCACCCCTCCACTTT. Its translation is CASSIEAGLSPLHF. The rearrangement links TRBV19 to TRBJ1-6; D may be TRBD1 (5 bases). Trimming stripped 0 bases from V and 10 bases from J, with 10 bases between. CDR1 and CDR2 from the germline V gene are LNHDA and SQIVND (reference sequence). This CDR3 spans 14 amino acids.

This sequence joins TRBV9 and TRBJ1-5; TRBD1 is a possible D gene (5 bases). Germline values: CDR1 SGDLS, CDR2 YYNGEE. With 0 bases removed from V and 1 base from J, the gap between germline ends came to 14 bases. This CDR3 region has 17 residues. The CDR3 coding sequence is TGTGCCAGCAGCGTAGGTATTTCGGAGGGGAGCAATCAGCCCCAGCATTTT. Amino acids: CASSVGISEGSNQPQHF. The full variable domain, completed using reference TRBV9 and TRBJ1-5, is DSGVTQTPKHLITATGQRVTLRCSPRSGDLSVYWYQQSLDQGLQFLIQYYNGEERAKGNILERFSAQQFPDLHSELNLSSLELGDSALYFCASSVGISEGSNQPQHFGDGTRLSIL.

The CDR3 sequence is CASSLLRDSLNEKLFF. CDR3 bases: TGTGCCAGCAGCCTTTTGAGGGACAGCCTTAATGAAAAACTGTTTTTT. This chain joins TRBV21-1 and TRBJ1-4; the D segment call TRBD1 is taken from the table without a DNA check. TRBV21-1 is tagged as a pseudogene. CDR3 length: 16 residues.

V is TRBV5-1 and J is TRBJ2-3; D might be TRBD1 (5 bases). Trimming shortened V by 0 bases and J by 2 bases, and 10 bases separated the two germline ends. This CDR3 comprises 15 residues. Germline CDR1 is SGHRS and CDR2 is YFSETQ. This CDR3 reads CASSLGDRPTDTQYF. The CDR3, as DNA: TGCGCCAGCAGCTTGGGAGACAGACCCACAGATACGCAGTATTTT.

This clone was seen more than once but under ten times. The V call is TRBV11-2, the J call TRBJ1-1, with D perhaps TRBD1 (5 bases). Per the germline V gene, CDR1 is SGHAT and CDR2 is FQNNGV. V was cut by 2 bases and J by 4 bases, with 14 bases left in between. This CDR3 spans 15 amino acids. CDR3 region: CASSLTGGVGTEAFF. In nucleotides, the CDR3 is TGTGCCAGCAGCTTAACGGGAGGGGTGGGCACTGAAGCTTTCTTT.

The chain couples TRBV25-1 to TRBJ2-7; 8 nucleotides align to TRBD2. Looked up from germline, CDR1 is MGHDK and CDR2 is SYGVNS. The junction had 12 bases not matched to a gene; V was cut back by 5 bases and J by 0 bases. The CDR3 is made up of 17 amino acids. This CDR3 is CASSPLGVAGPSYEQYF. The DNA for the CDR3 is TGTGCCAGCAGTCCCCTAGGGGTAGCGGGGCCCTCCTACGAGCAGTACTTC.

The rearrangement joins TRBV3-1 (or the pseudogene TRBV3-2) to TRBJ2-1; a weak D match, TRBD2 (6 bases). Looked up from germline, CDR1 is LGHDT and CDR2 is YNNKEL (reference sequence). The ends were cut back, 2 bases at V and 8 bases at J, with 16 bases in the middle. The CDR3 runs to 15 residues. The CDR3 here is CASSQPKAGFDEQFF. The CDR3 DNA sequence: TGTGCCAGCAGCCAACCCAAGGCGGGGTTTGATGAGCAGTTCTTC.

As regards this clone: Distinct nucleotide sequences in the sample also encode this CDR3. The CDR3 region is CASSRDRAYEQYF. The CDR3 DNA follows: TGTGCCAGCAGTCGGGACAGGGCCTACGAGCAGTACTTC. V and J are TRBV2 and TRBJ2-7; 9 positions agree with TRBD1. Germline loops: CDR1 SNHLY, CDR2 FYNNEI. Losses at the gene ends were 5 bases for V and 2 bases for J; bases not matched to a gene: 1. The length of the CDR3 is 13 residues.

The chain combines TRBV27 with TRBJ2-1; TRBD1 agrees at 7 bases. The CDR3 has 15 amino acids. V dropped 6 bases and J dropped 0; count of bases not matched to a gene: 5. Germline assignment: CDR1 MNHEY and CDR2 SMNVEV (reference sequence). CDR3 in DNA: TGTGCCAGCAGAGCCTACAGGGGCTCCTACAATGAGCAGTTCTTC. Residues: CASRAYRGSYNEQFF.

This sequence joins TRBV19 and TRBJ1-2, with 8 bases lining up with TRBD1. CDR1 is LNHDA and CDR2 is SQIVND in the germline V gene (reference sequence). This CDR3 spans 14 amino acids. The V gene end was trimmed by 6 bases and the J gene end by 3 bases; junction bases not matched to a gene: 6. CDR3 in amino acids: CASSETGVDYGYTF. CDR3 nucleotide sequence: TGTGCCAGTAGCGAGACAGGGGTGGACTATGGCTACACCTTC.

The chain has TRBV2 and TRBJ2-2; no reliable D call. Germline assignment: CDR1 SNHLY and CDR2 FYNNEI. V shed 6 bases and J shed 7 bases, with 9 bases lying between them. The CDR3 runs 12 residues. CDR3 DNA sequence: TGTGCCAGCAGGGTAGTCGGCGGGGAGCTGTTTTTT. This sequence encodes CASRVVGGELFF.

This rearrangement joins TRBV6-5 to TRBJ1-2; maybe TRBD1 (5 bases). V shed 6 bases and J shed 4 bases, with 15 bases lying between them. CDR3 length: 14 residues. Germline V gene lookup returns CDR1 MNHEY and CDR2 SVGAGI. CDR3: CASRPPRQGYGYTF. As DNA, the CDR3 is TGTGCCAGCAGGCCCCCGAGGCAGGGCTATGGCTACACCTTC.

This clone has a handful of counts. The chain couples TRBV6-9 to TRBJ1-2, with D uncertain. The germline gives CDR1 MNHGY, CDR2 SVAAGI. The CDR3 runs to 13 residues. V was clipped by 8 bases and J by 8 bases, with 18 bases between them. In nucleotides, the CDR3 is TGTGCCAGCCCGTATGGGCTCTCACCGGGCTACACCTTC. Its translation: CASPYGLSPGYTF.

The chain uses TRBV19 and TRBJ1-6; a possible D gene is TRBD1 (5 bases). Trimming cost V 7 bases and J 0 bases, with 13 bases left between them. The germline CDR1 and CDR2 sequences are LNHDA and SQIVND (reference sequence). This CDR3 contains 16 residues. The CDR3 DNA follows: TGTGCCAGTAAGGTCGGGGGGAGCTCCTATAATTCACCCCTCCACTTT. It is translated as CASKVGGSSYNSPLHF.

The chain employs TRBV5-1 and TRBJ2-1, with TRBD2 matching over 9 bases. V shed 4 bases, J shed 7 bases, and the junction held 12 bases outside the gene matches. Germline-derived CDR1 and CDR2 are SGHRS and YFSETQ. The CDR3 totals 16 residues. CDR3: CASSRSGTSWFNEQFF. For the CDR3, the DNA is TGCGCCAGCAGCCGATCCGGGACTAGCTGGTTTAATGAGCAGTTCTTC.

The chain couples TRBV19 to TRBJ2-1, with TRBD1 identical over 10 bases. V shed 1 base and J 4 bases; nucleotides not matched to a gene: 4. Germline lookup yields CDR1 LNHDA and CDR2 SQIVND (reference sequence). The CDR3 totals 16 residues. The CDR3 protein is CASSIVGTGAYNEQFF. The CDR3, as DNA: TGTGCCAGTAGTATAGTTGGGACAGGGGCATACAATGAGCAGTTCTTC.

The V gene is TRBV6-2 or TRBV6-3, the J gene TRBJ1-1, with 8 bases fitting TRBD1. Germline assignment: CDR1 MNHEY and CDR2 SVGEGT. After removal of 2 bases from V and 3 bases from J, the junction contained 23 bases not matched to a gene. The CDR3 contains 21 residues. CDR3 sequence: CASSYPQGARLGAQMDTEAFF. CDR3 DNA sequence: TGTGCCAGCAGTTACCCTCAGGGGGCGCGTCTGGGTGCGCAGATGGACACTGAAGCTTTCTTT.

This sequence joins TRBV7-9 and TRBJ1-5; D uncertain. Germline V gene data show CDR1 as SEHNR and CDR2 as FQNEAQ (reference sequence). V lost 1 base and J 3 bases, leaving 10 bases between the germline ends. The CDR3 sequence is 15 residues long. CDR3 nucleotides: TGTGCCAGCAGCTTAGGGCCGATGGCCAATCAGCCCCAGCATTTT. It codes for CASSLGPMANQPQHF.

V is TRBV6-5 and J is TRBJ1-1; no definite D call. The germline V and J ends were trimmed by 6 bases and 5 bases, with 10 bases remaining between them. The CDR3 loop spans 12 amino acids. Germline values: CDR1 MNHEY, CDR2 SVGAGI. CDR3 in DNA: TGTGCCAGCAGCGCGGGTCAGACTGAAGCTTTCTTT. This encodes CASSAGQTEAFF.

The genes are TRBV5-1 and TRBJ1-6; 12 bases fit TRBD1. From germline, CDR1 is SGHRS and CDR2 YFSETQ. Unmatched junction bases numbered 6, after V lost 5 bases and J lost 9 bases. This CDR3 spans 15 amino acids. CDR3 bases: TGCGCCAGCAGAACCGGGACAGGGGGCAGTTCACCCCTCCACTTT. Its protein product is CASRTGTGGSSPLHF. Full variable domain (rest looked up from reference TRBV5-1 and TRBJ1-6): KAGVTQTPRYLIKTRGQQVTLSCSPISGHRSVSWYQQTPGQGLQFLFEYFSETQRNKGNFPGRFSGRQFSNSRSEMNVSTLELGDSALYLCASRTGTGGSSPLHFGNGTRLTVT.

The chain carries TRBV5-1 and TRBJ2-2, with 10 bases that match TRBD1. This CDR3 has 17 residues. Trimming cost V 5 bases and J 2 bases; bases outside gene matches: 9. Germline values: CDR1 SGHRS, CDR2 YFSETQ. Here the CDR3 reads CASSTGTGDDNTGELFF. CDR3 coding DNA: TGCGCCAGCAGTACCGGGACAGGGGATGATAACACCGGGGAGCTGTTTTTT.